A single sample gave rise to the 10 T cell receptor beta chains below, sequenced in a study of cytotoxic CD8 clonotypes in ibrutinib-treated CLL. Sequencing used immunoSEQ multiplex PCR; TCRdb keeps in-frame clones, though not all of them. Of around 20,000 clones listed, 81% are singletons. The sequencing used PBMCs, collected before ibrutinib treatment. Receptors were obtained from a human donor with chronic lymphocytic leukemia.

The chain is built from TRBV5-1 and TRBJ2-7, with a weak D call TRBD2 (6 bases). Trimming pared 0 bases from V and 0 bases from J, leaving 13 bases between. The CDR3 is 16 amino acids. CDR1 is SGHRS and CDR2 is YFSETQ in the germline V gene. This CDR3 reads CASSLARGLYSYEQYF. For the CDR3, the DNA is TGCGCCAGCAGCTTGGCTAGGGGACTCTACTCCTACGAGCAGTACTTC.

The chain recombines TRBV7-8 with TRBJ1-1, with D unresolved. CDR1 and CDR2 (germline): SGHVS, FQNEAQ. CDR3 size: 13 residues. Trimming shortened V by 2 bases and J by 0 bases, and 4 bases separated the two germline ends. Here the CDR3 DNA reads TGTGCCAGCAGCTTATACGTGAACACTGAAGCTTTCTTT. As protein: CASSLYVNTEAFF.

The chain is built from TRBV27 and TRBJ2-5; D is unclear. This CDR3 contains 13 residues. Germline V gives CDR1 MNHEY, CDR2 SMNVEV (reference sequence). Trimming took 3 bases from V and 1 from J, leaving 6 bases between them. Here the CDR3 DNA reads TGTGCCAGCAGTTTGTGGGGCCAAGAGACCCAGTACTTC. As protein: CASSLWGQETQYF.

The chain uses TRBV19 and TRBJ2-7; 7 bases are shared with TRBD1. The CDR3 consists of 13 residues. Germline CDR1 reads LNHDA; CDR2 reads SQIVND (reference sequence). J lost 2 bases, V lost 3 bases, and 1 base had no gene match. In DNA, the CDR3 is TGTGCCAGTAGTATTACAGGGGCCTACGAGCAGTACTTC. Its translation is CASSITGAYEQYF.

This sequence joins TRBV4-1 and TRBJ1-2; the D gene is possibly TRBD1 (6 bases). Trimming removed 1 base from V and 7 bases from J, with 16 bases in between. The CDR3 consists of 15 residues. Germline V gene lookup returns CDR1 MGHRA and CDR2 YSYEKL. CDR3 sequence reads: CASSQALGALSGYTF. In DNA form, the CDR3 reads TGCGCCAGCAGCCAAGCTCTGGGGGCTTTGTCTGGCTACACCTTC.

The genes are TRBV5-6 and TRBJ2-3, with D perhaps TRBD1 (5 bases). Germline V gene lookup returns CDR1 SGHDT and CDR2 YYEEEE. Trimming removed 0 bases at V and 0 bases at J, with 5 bases between. This CDR3 has 14 amino acids. CDR3 sequence reads: CASSLGQSTDTQYF. The DNA for the CDR3 is TGTGCCAGCAGCTTGGGACAGAGCACAGATACGCAGTATTTT.

The chain joins TRBV27 to TRBJ2-1, with 9 bases identical to TRBD1. The J segment lost 7 bases and the V segment lost 4 bases, leaving 8 bases of the junction unmatched. CDR1 is MNHEY and CDR2 is SMNVEV in the germline V gene (reference sequence). The CDR3 contains 15 residues. The CDR3 spells CASSSWDRATNEQFF. The CDR3 coding sequence is TGTGCCAGCAGTTCCTGGGACAGGGCTACAAATGAGCAGTTCTTC.

A word on this clone: This may stem from a read error, because a much larger clone lies one nucleotide away. The J gene is TRBJ1-4, the V gene TRBV7-2; a weak D match, TRBD1 (6 bases). The germline gives CDR1 SGHTA, CDR2 FQGNSA. The CDR3 runs 15 residues. V was clipped by 0 bases and J by 4 bases, with 9 bases between them. The CDR3 loop reads CASSLAGQLNEKLFF. The CDR3 DNA reads TGTGCCAGCAGCTTAGCCGGACAGCTTAATGAAAAACTGTTTTTT.

This chain joins TRBV9 and TRBJ1-1; D gene uncertain. CDR3 size: 13 residues. Trimming removed 0 bases from V and 7 bases from J, with 10 bases in between. Per germline, CDR1 SGDLS and CDR2 YYNGEE. The CDR3 spells CASSVATIGEAFF. CDR3 nucleotide sequence: TGTGCCAGCAGCGTAGCTACGATCGGTGAAGCTTTCTTT.

The V call is TRBV9, the J call TRBJ2-3; D unclear. Trimming pared 0 bases from V and 0 bases from J, leaving 8 bases between. CDR1 and CDR2 (germline): SGDLS, YYNGEE. This CDR3 region has 15 residues. In DNA form, the CDR3 reads TGTGCCAGCAGCGTAGAGACATGGAGCACAGATACGCAGTATTTT. Its protein is CASSVETWSTDTQYF.